One T cell receptor beta chain is described in this entry. The record originates from a study of blood T cell repertoires in COVID-19. Study-wide context: Sample material is recorded as cDNA or gDNA derived from T cells, B-cell-depleted T cells, or PBMCs.

V lost 0 bases and J lost 5, with 11 bases in between. Germline V gives CDR1 SGHTA, CDR2 FQGNSA. This CDR3 is 15 amino acids long. Methods used by the authors: Quantification of nucleated cells was approximated via reference gene primer amplification. Some clones are missing from TCRdb's copy, which holds only in-frame ones; the method was immunoSEQ multiplex PCR. D and trimming come from the DNA, and the V and J calls and clone size come from that table. The data show under 250,000 clones, 84% seen once. The clonotype comes from a man aged 45-60 years with active or convalescent COVID-19. The rearrangement links TRBV7-2 to TRBJ2-1; tentatively, D is TRBD2 (7 bases). The sequencing input was peripheral blood. The CDR3 spells CASSLAGGANNEQFF. The CDR3 coding sequence is TGTGCCAGCAGCTTAGCGGGGGGGGCAAACAATGAGCAGTTCTTC.